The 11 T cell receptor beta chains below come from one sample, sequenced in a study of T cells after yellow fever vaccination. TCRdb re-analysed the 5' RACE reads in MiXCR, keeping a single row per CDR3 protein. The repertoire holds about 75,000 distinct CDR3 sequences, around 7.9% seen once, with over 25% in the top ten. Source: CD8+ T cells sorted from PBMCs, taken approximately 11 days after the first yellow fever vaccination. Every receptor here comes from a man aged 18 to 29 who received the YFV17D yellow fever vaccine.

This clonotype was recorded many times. The DNA of the CDR3 is TGTGCCAGCAGCTCACTGGCACTAGTCGGCTACGAGCAGTACTTC. As protein: CASSSLALVGYEQYF. This chain joins TRBV27 and TRBJ2-7, with a possible D match to TRBD2 (5 bases). Germline values: CDR1 MNHEY, CDR2 SMNVEV (reference sequence). The CDR3 is made up of 15 amino acids. V dropped 6 bases and J dropped 3 bases, with 18 bases sitting between them.

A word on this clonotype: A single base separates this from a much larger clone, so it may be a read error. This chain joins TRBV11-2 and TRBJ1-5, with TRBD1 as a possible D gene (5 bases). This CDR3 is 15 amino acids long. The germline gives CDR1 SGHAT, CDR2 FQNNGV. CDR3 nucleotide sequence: TGTACCAGCAGCTTATCGTCCAGGGGCAATCAGCCCCAGCATTTT. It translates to CTSSLSSRGNQPQHF.

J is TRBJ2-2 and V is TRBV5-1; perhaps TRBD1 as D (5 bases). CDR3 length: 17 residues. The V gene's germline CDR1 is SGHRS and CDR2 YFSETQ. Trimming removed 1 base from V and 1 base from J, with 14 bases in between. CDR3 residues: CASSLFPFQGNTGELFF. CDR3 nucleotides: TGCGCCAGCAGCTTGTTCCCCTTTCAGGGGAACACCGGGGAGCTGTTTTTT.

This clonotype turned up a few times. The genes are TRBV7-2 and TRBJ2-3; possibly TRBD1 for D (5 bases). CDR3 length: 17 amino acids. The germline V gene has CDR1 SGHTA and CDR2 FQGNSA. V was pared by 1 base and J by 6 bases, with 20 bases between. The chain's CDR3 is CASSLVSTGRPWDTQYF. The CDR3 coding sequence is TGTGCCAGCAGCTTAGTGAGCACAGGCCGCCCCTGGGATACGCAGTATTTT.

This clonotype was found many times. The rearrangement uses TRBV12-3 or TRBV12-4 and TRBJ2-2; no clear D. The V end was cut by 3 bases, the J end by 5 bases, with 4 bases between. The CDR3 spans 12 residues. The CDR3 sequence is CASSFETGELFF. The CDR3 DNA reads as TGTGCCAGCAGTTTTGAAACCGGGGAGCTGTTTTTT.

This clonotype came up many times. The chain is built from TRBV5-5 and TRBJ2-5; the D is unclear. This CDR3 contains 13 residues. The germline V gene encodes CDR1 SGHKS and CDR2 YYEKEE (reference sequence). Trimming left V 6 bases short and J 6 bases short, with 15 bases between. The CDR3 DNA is TGTGCCAGCACACTGGGTCCCAGTCAGACCCAGTACTTC. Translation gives CASTLGPSQTQYF.

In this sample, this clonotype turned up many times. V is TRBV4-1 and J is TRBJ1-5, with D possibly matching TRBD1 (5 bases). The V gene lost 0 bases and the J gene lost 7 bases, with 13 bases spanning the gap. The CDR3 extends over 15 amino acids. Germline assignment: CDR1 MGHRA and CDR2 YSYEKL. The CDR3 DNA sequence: TGCGCCAGCAGCCAAGATTCCCAGGGAGGACAGCCCCAGCATTTT. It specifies CASSQDSQGGQPQHF.

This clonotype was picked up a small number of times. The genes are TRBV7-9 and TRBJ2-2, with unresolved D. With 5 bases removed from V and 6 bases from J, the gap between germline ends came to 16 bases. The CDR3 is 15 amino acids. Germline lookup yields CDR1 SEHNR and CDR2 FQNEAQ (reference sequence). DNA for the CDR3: TGTGCCAGCAGCCCCCCGACCTATCGGGCCGGGGAGCTGTTTTTT. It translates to CASSPPTYRAGELFF. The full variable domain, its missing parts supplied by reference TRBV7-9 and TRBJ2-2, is DTGVSQNPRHKITKRGQNVTFRCDPISEHNRLYWYRQTLGQGPEFLTYFQNEAQLEKSRLLSDRFSAERPKGSFSTLEIQRTEQGDSAMYLCASSPPTYRAGELFFGEGSRLTVL.

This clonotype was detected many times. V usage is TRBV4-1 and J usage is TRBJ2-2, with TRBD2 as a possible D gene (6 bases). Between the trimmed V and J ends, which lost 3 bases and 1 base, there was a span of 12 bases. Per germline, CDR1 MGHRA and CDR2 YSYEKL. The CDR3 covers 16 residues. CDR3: CASSQGGRMNTGELFF. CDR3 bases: TGCGCCAGCAGCCAGGGGGGACGGATGAACACCGGGGAGCTGTTTTTT.

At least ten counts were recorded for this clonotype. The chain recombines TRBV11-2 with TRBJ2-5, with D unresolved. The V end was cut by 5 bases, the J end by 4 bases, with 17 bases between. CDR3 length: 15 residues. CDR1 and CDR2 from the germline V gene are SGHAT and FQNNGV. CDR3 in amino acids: CASSRQAGIGETQYF. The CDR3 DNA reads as TGTGCCAGCAGCCGTCAAGCAGGAATCGGAGAGACCCAGTACTTC. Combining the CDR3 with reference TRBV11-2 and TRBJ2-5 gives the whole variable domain EAGVAQSPRYKIIEKRQSVAFWCNPISGHATLYWYQQILGQGPKLLIQFQNNGVVDDSQLPKDRFSAERLKGVDSTLKIQPAKLEDSAVYLCASSRQAGIGETQYFGPGTRLLVL.

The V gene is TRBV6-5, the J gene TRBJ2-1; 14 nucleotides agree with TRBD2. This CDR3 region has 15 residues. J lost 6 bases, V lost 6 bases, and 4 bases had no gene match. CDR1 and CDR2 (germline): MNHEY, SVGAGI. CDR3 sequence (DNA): TGTGCCAGCAGCTTGACTAGCGGGGGGGGCAATGAGCAGTTCTTC. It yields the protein CASSLTSGGGNEQFF.